The present entry profiles one TCR beta chain with its context. This sample was included in a study of control samples from healthy donors and cancer patients. The method was immunoSEQ multiplex PCR; TCRdb's version includes in-frame clones alone and lacks a portion of them. The sample contains a few hundred thousand clones, around 90% of which appear only once. The sequenced sample consisted of PBMCs. This TCR was recovered from a man aged 40-55 years with head and neck cancer.

CDR3 region: CASRVDRNNEQFF. CDR3 sequence (DNA): TGTGCCAGCAGGGTGGACAGAAACAATGAGCAGTTCTTC. V is TRBV12-3 or TRBV12-4 and J is TRBJ2-1; a weak D match, TRBD1 (6 bases). This CDR3 is 13 amino acids long. V was cut by 6 bases and J by 5 bases, with 11 bases left in between.